The 3 T cell receptor beta chains below were found in one sample sequenced in a study. TCRdb ran MiXCR on the RT-PCR reads and lists one entry per CDR3 protein. The data show about 680,000 distinct CDR3 sequences, 12% to 15% seen once. Sequenced material: memory CD4+ T cells from blood. The receptors come from a female donor in good health, serving as a healthy control.

This rearrangement joins TRBV7-9 to TRBJ1-5; weak D call: TRBD1 (5 bases). Per the germline V gene, CDR1 is SEHNR and CDR2 is FQNEAQ (reference sequence). V lost 6 bases and J 2 bases, leaving 14 bases between the germline ends. This CDR3 has 15 amino acids. Here the CDR3 reads CASSPEGRGNQPQHF. In DNA, the CDR3 is TGTGCCAGCAGTCCGGAGGGGCGGGGCAATCAGCCCCAGCATTTT.

This clonotype was seen at least ten times. This chain links TRBV7-2 with TRBJ2-1, with 9 positions matching TRBD2. This CDR3 spans 15 amino acids. Germline CDR1 is SGHTA and CDR2 is FQGNSA. After removal of 6 bases from V and 8 bases from J, the junction contained 11 bases not matched to a gene. The CDR3 DNA is TGTGCCAGCAGAGGGAATTTACTAGCGGGCGATGAGCAGTTCTTC. This translates into CASRGNLLAGDEQFF.

This clonotype was picked up a small number of times. The CDR3 loop is CATSFMDDSPLHF. CDR3 in DNA: TGTGCCACCAGCTTCATGGACGATTCACCCCTCCACTTT. V gene TRBV15 combines with J gene TRBJ1-6; D remains ambiguous. The germline V and J ends were trimmed by 5 bases and 8 bases, with 10 bases remaining between them. Germline values: CDR1 LNHNV, CDR2 YYDKDF (reference sequence). CDR3 length: 13 residues. Full variable domain (rest looked up from reference TRBV15 and TRBJ1-6): DAMVIQNPRYQVTQFGKPVTLSCSQTLNHNVMYWYQQKSSQAPKLLFHYYDKDFNNEADTPDNFQSRRPNTSFCFLDIRSPGLGDTAMYLCATSFMDDSPLHFGNGTRLTVT.